A selection of T cell receptor beta chains follows, all from one sample in a study of cytomegalovirus exposure and HLA in healthy donors. Sequencing used immunoSEQ multiplex PCR; TCRdb keeps in-frame clones, though not all of them. Of some 130,000 clones detected, 72% appear once; the ten largest clones hold around 4.2%. Sequencing used PBMCs. The receptors were gathered from a man aged 50-60 years in good health and CMV-seropositive. The CDR3 runs from the conserved cysteine through the conserved F or W. D genes are given only for firm matches. The size entry is marked missing in some rows and otherwise reads once, few, many or a size class.

>TRBD2|TRBJ2-5|TRBV5-4|.
CASSLGAGEETQYF
>.|TRBJ1-4|TRBV6-1|many
CASSDGGTEKLFF
>TRBD2|TRBJ2-1|TRBV5-4|few
CASAGGGPLTSSYNEQFF
>.|TRBJ1-1|TRBV6-5|.
CASSWAGEAFF
>.|TRBJ1-1|TRBV6-1|few
CASSQYRASNTEAFF
>.|.|TRBV5-1|.
CASSLGQARTYEQYF
>TRBD1|TRBJ2-7|TRBV4-3|.
CASSGQVSYEQYF
>TRBD1|TRBJ1-3|TRBV9|once
CASSEGQGAPGNTIYF
>.|TRBJ2-7|TRBV7-9|few
CASSSWTSSSYEQYF
>TRBD1|TRBJ2-7|TRBV5-6|few
CASSLWTGISNEQYF